One sample yielded the 21 T cell receptor beta chains listed below, sequenced in a study of T cells in Graves' hyperthyroidism and ophthalmopathy. TCR beta CDR3 sequences were amplified from RNA transcripts. An initial round of RT-PCR targeting the TCR CDR3 relied on the HTBI primer set. TCRdb ran MiXCR on the multiplex PCR reads and lists one entry per CDR3 protein. The sample records hundreds of thousands of distinct CDR3 sequences, about 17% being singletons. Sequencing was done on a sample of blood. The receptors derive from a woman aged 30 to 39 with Graves' hyperthyroidism.

The chain uses TRBV7-9 and TRBJ2-2, with a tentative D call TRBD2 (6 bases). V lost 8 bases to trimming and J lost 7 bases, with 11 bases between them. CDR1 is SEHNR and CDR2 is FQNEAQ in the germline V gene (reference sequence). The CDR3 has 12 amino acids. CDR3 sequence reads: CASCGVIGELFF. CDR3 DNA sequence: TGTGCCAGCTGCGGGGTGATCGGGGAGCTGTTTTTT.

About this clonotype itself: One end of the junction varies from germline; a read error may be responsible. V and J are TRBV20-1 and TRBJ1-4; D uncertain. The CDR3 has 14 residues. Germline V gives CDR1 DFQATT, CDR2 SNEGSKA (reference sequence). The DNA for the CDR3 is TGCAGTGCCCCTGAGATTGCAACTAATGAAATACTGTTTTTT. It yields the protein CSAPEIATNEILFF.

This clonotype was seen ten or more times. The gene calls are TRBV5-1 and TRBJ2-3; D is unclear. The germline V gene encodes CDR1 SGHRS and CDR2 YFSETQ. V was clipped by 2 bases and J by 0 bases, with 10 bases between them. CDR3 size: 15 residues. The CDR3 region is CASSLRGTSTDTQYF. CDR3 in DNA: TGCGCCAGCAGCTTACGCGGAACTAGCACAGATACGCAGTATTTT.

There are many counts of this clonotype. The J gene is TRBJ2-5, the V gene TRBV7-9; no definite D call. The CDR3 sequence is 18 residues long. Germline lookup yields CDR1 SEHNR and CDR2 FQNEAQ (reference sequence). V was cut by 0 bases and J by 2 bases, with 19 bases left in between. The CDR3 DNA is TGTGCCAGCAGCTTAGCCAAAATACAGCGCGACATGCAAGAGACCCAGTACTTC. This encodes CASSLAKIQRDMQETQYF.

This clonotype was observed at least ten times. CDR3 amino acids: CASGQTTYGYTF. For the CDR3, the DNA is TGTGCCAGCGGACAGACGACCTATGGCTACACCTTC. The chain is built from TRBV3-1 and TRBJ1-2, with D possibly TRBD1 on 6 matching bases. Germline CDR1 and CDR2: LGHDT and YNNKEL (reference sequence). This CDR3 is 12 amino acids long. V lost 8 bases, J lost 4 bases, and 11 bases lay in between. Combining the CDR3 with reference TRBV3-1 and TRBJ1-2 gives the whole variable domain DTAVSQTPKYLVTQMGNDKSIKCEQNLGHDTMYWYKQDSKKFLKIMFSYNNKELIINETVPNRFSPKSPDKAHLNLHINSLELGDSAVYFCASGQTTYGYTFGSGTRLTVV.

The J gene is TRBJ2-1, the V gene TRBV5-6, with D maybe TRBD2 (6 bases). The CDR3 has 17 amino acids. The ends were cut back, 0 bases at V and 4 bases at J, with 17 bases in the middle. Per the germline V gene, CDR1 is SGHDT and CDR2 is YYEEEE. CDR3 DNA sequence: TGTGCCAGCAGCTTGGCCCTACTCGGGAGTGATTACAATGAGCAGTTCTTC. Translating gives CASSLALLGSDYNEQFF.

This clonotype was detected a few times. The chain employs TRBV7-9 and TRBJ1-5; D not resolved. Trimming removed 5 bases at V and 4 bases at J, with 15 bases between. CDR1 is SEHNR and CDR2 is FQNEAQ in the germline V gene (reference sequence). There are 15 residues in the CDR3. CDR3 protein: CASSGEGSANQPQHF. Written as DNA, the CDR3 is TGTGCCAGCAGCGGTGAAGGAAGTGCGAATCAGCCCCAGCATTTT.

This clonotype occurred many times. The chain recombines TRBV28 with TRBJ2-7, with D uncertain. Trimming cost V 7 bases and J 0 bases, with 22 bases left between them. The CDR3 has 17 residues. CDR1 MDHEN and CDR2 SYDVKM come from the germline V gene. In DNA form, the CDR3 reads TGTGCCAGCACCCCGCTGGTTGGCGGAGTGAGCTCCTACGAGCAGTACTTC. As protein: CASTPLVGGVSSYEQYF.

This sequence joins TRBV5-1 and TRBJ1-4; perhaps TRBD1 as D (5 bases). V was shortened by 2 bases and J by 8 bases, with 13 bases between the two germline ends. Looked up from germline, CDR1 is SGHRS and CDR2 is YFSETQ. This CDR3 region has 14 residues. As DNA, the CDR3 is TGCGCCAGCAGCTTAGGGACCTCTGTGGAAAAACTGTTTTTT. Translation: CASSLGTSVEKLFF. The variable domain in full, completed from reference TRBV5-1 and TRBJ1-4, reads KAGVTQTPRYLIKTRGQQVTLSCSPISGHRSVSWYQQTPGQGLQFLFEYFSETQRNKGNFPGRFSGRQFSNSRSEMNVSTLELGDSALYLCASSLGTSVEKLFFGSGTQLSVL.

There are a few counts of this clonotype. The chain links TRBV25-1 to TRBJ1-4; tentative D call: TRBD1 (5 bases). From germline, CDR1 is MGHDK and CDR2 SYGVNS. The CDR3 length is 15 residues. V was clipped by 1 base and J by 7 bases, with 13 bases between them. The CDR3 region is CASSESLGGVEKLFF. CDR3 DNA: TGTGCCAGCAGTGAATCGTTGGGGGGAGTTGAAAAACTGTTTTTT.

The chain joins TRBV5-1 to TRBJ2-5, with 10 bases that match TRBD2. CDR1 SGHRS and CDR2 YFSETQ come from the germline V gene. Trimming took 3 bases from V and 0 from J; bases not matched to a gene: 5. This CDR3 is 16 amino acids long. The CDR3 spells CASSYRSGRYQETQYF. The DNA of the CDR3 is TGCGCCAGCAGCTATCGTAGCGGGAGGTACCAAGAGACCCAGTACTTC.

This clonotype was seen repeatedly, ten times or more. The V and J genes are TRBV28 and TRBJ2-3, with D possibly being TRBD2 (6 bases). The V and J ends lost 5 bases and 1 base respectively, with 16 bases between them. There are 16 residues in the CDR3. Germline loops: CDR1 MDHEN, CDR2 SYDVKM. The CDR3 here is CASSRPDGGGTDTQYF. In DNA form, the CDR3 reads TGTGCCAGCAGTCGCCCGGACGGGGGAGGCACAGATACGCAGTATTTT. The full variable domain, with the rest looked up from reference TRBV28 and TRBJ2-3, is DVKVTQSSRYLVKRTGEKVFLECVQDMDHENMFWYRQDPGLGLRLIYFSYDVKMKEKGDIPEGYSVSREKKERFSLILESASTNQTSMYLCASSRPDGGGTDTQYFGPGTRLTVL.

The rearrangement uses TRBV28 and TRBJ2-7; D is unresolved. The CDR3 is 15 amino acids. V was pared by 6 bases and J by 3 bases, with 18 bases between. CDR1 and CDR2 (germline): MDHEN, SYDVKM. The CDR3 DNA is TGTGCCAGCAGCTCGCAGTGGCTTGCTGTCTACGAGCAGTACTTC. Translation: CASSSQWLAVYEQYF.

This clonotype was picked up a small number of times. This chain uses TRBV11-2 with TRBJ2-2; 10 bases are shared with TRBD1. Trimming at V came to 3 bases and at J to 6 bases, leaving 7 bases not matched to a gene. The CDR3 length is 16 residues. Germline CDR1 and CDR2: SGHAT and FQNNGV. CDR3 amino acids: CASSLQTGGLAGELFF. The DNA of the CDR3 is TGTGCCAGCAGCTTGCAGACAGGGGGCCTAGCCGGGGAGCTGTTTTTT. Full variable domain (outside the CDR3, taken from reference TRBV11-2 and TRBJ2-2): EAGVAQSPRYKIIEKRQSVAFWCNPISGHATLYWYQQILGQGPKLLIQFQNNGVVDDSQLPKDRFSAERLKGVDSTLKIQPAKLEDSAVYLCASSLQTGGLAGELFFGEGSRLTVL.

The chain uses TRBV9 and TRBJ2-1, with D possibly being TRBD1 (7 bases). V was pared by 4 bases and J by 0 bases, with 20 bases between. CDR1 and CDR2 (germline): SGDLS, YYNGEE. CDR3 size: 18 residues. For the CDR3, the DNA is TGTGCCAGCAGCTTAGGGGGCGGGAAGCCGAGCTCCTACAATGAGCAGTTCTTC. Its translation is CASSLGGGKPSSYNEQFF.

This clonotype showed up many times. CDR3 DNA: TGTGCCTGGAGTCAGAGAAGCCGAGGCGAGCAGTACTTC. Translated, it gives CAWSQRSRGEQYF. The chain uses TRBV30 and TRBJ2-7; no clear D. V was trimmed by 2 bases and J by 6 bases, leaving 14 bases between them. This CDR3 has 13 amino acids. Germline values: CDR1 GTSNPN, CDR2 SVGIG (reference sequence).

This clonotype was recorded a few times. The rearrangement links TRBV6-1 to TRBJ1-2; perhaps TRBD1 as D (5 bases). CDR3 length: 16 amino acids. Germline CDR1 reads MNHNS; CDR2 reads SASEGT. The V and J ends lost 1 base and 5 bases respectively, with 17 bases between them. CDR3 nucleotides: TGTGCCAGCAGTGAAGATCGGGGCGCTTTTGGGTATGGCTACACCTTC. Encoded protein: CASSEDRGAFGYGYTF.

Concerning this clonotype itself: A read error may be the cause here, since a much bigger clone is one base away. This chain connects TRBV29-1 to TRBJ2-1; D assignment may be TRBD1 or TRBD2 (5 bases each). The J call may be mistaken, given a closer DNA end match to TRBJ2-7. This CDR3 region has 14 residues. Germline V CDR1 and CDR2: SQVTM, ANQGSEA. The CDR3 is CSVPRESSYNEQYF. CDR3 coding DNA: TGCAGCGTCCCCAGGGAGAGCTCCTACAATGAGCAGTACTTC.

The CDR3 spells CASSLGGFYRAYEQYF. The CDR3, as DNA: TGTGCCAGCAGCCTAGGGGGGTTTTACAGGGCCTACGAGCAGTACTTC. The rearrangement links TRBV12-3 or TRBV12-4 to TRBJ2-7, with D perhaps assigned TRBD1 or TRBD2 (6 bases each). V lost 6 bases, J lost 2 bases, and 20 bases lay in between. The CDR3 has 16 amino acids.

This clonotype was picked up a small number of times. The chain has TRBV4-1 and TRBJ2-1; D gene ambiguous. V lost 4 bases and J 4 bases, leaving 11 bases between the germline ends. The germline gives CDR1 MGHRA, CDR2 YSYEKL. CDR3 length: 14 amino acids. CDR3 nucleotides: TGCGCCAGCAGCCCCCTCTGGGGTTACAATGAGCAGTTCTTC. This translates into CASSPLWGYNEQFF.

A few counts support this clonotype. V gene TRBV4-1 combines with J gene TRBJ2-1; 8 nucleotides line up with TRBD2. Germline V gene data show CDR1 as MGHRA and CDR2 as YSYEKL. J lost 3 bases, V lost 5 bases, and 9 bases had no gene match. This CDR3 is built from 16 residues. CDR3 protein: CASSLEPLADYNEQFF. The CDR3 DNA follows: TGCGCCAGCAGCTTAGAACCACTAGCGGACTACAATGAGCAGTTCTTC.